The 19 T cell receptor beta chains given below trace back to one sample, sequenced in a study of blood T cell repertoires in COVID-19. The repertoire was sequenced with immunoSEQ multiplex PCR; TCRdb's copy has only in-frame clones and lacks some. Among about 200,000 clones, around three quarters were seen once, and the ten largest hold around 5.4%. Sequencing was done on a sample of peripheral blood. These receptors all stem from a woman in her 70s with acute or convalescent COVID-19.

This sequence joins TRBV28 and TRBJ2-4; D uncertain. CDR1 and CDR2 from the germline V gene are MDHEN and SYDVKM. CDR3 length: 11 amino acids. V was trimmed by 2 bases and J by 7 bases, leaving 3 bases between them. The CDR3 protein is CASSLQNIQYF. CDR3 nucleotides: TGTGCCAGCAGTTTACAGAACATTCAGTACTTC.

The chain has TRBV28 and TRBJ2-7; 8 bases are a match to TRBD1. The V segment lost 5 bases and the J segment 7 bases; nucleotides outside the gene matches: 13. The CDR3 runs 15 residues. From germline, CDR1 is MDHEN and CDR2 SYDVKM. This CDR3 is CASSITGGIGREQYF. The CDR3, as DNA: TGTGCCAGCAGTATCACAGGGGGAATCGGTCGGGAGCAGTACTTC. Full variable domain (rest looked up from reference TRBV28 and TRBJ2-7): DVKVTQSSRYLVKRTGEKVFLECVQDMDHENMFWYRQDPGLGLRLIYFSYDVKMKEKGDIPEGYSVSREKKERFSLILESASTNQTSMYLCASSITGGIGREQYFGPGTRLTVT.

This clone was observed a single time. The chain employs TRBV9 and TRBJ2-4, with D uncertain. The CDR3 sequence is 14 residues long. V gave up 3 bases and J gave up 2 bases, with 9 bases separating them. CDR1 and CDR2 from the germline V gene are SGDLS and YYNGEE. DNA for the CDR3: TGTGCCAGCAGCGCAACAATGTCCAAAAACATTCAGTACTTC. Protein sequence: CASSATMSKNIQYF.

This clone was picked up a small number of times. V and J are TRBV19 and TRBJ1-5, with D possibly matching TRBD1 (6 bases). Trimming cost V 5 bases and J 7 bases, with 15 bases left between them. The germline V gene has CDR1 LNHDA and CDR2 SQIVND (reference sequence). CDR3 size: 14 residues. CDR3 residues: CASSWRAGEQPQHF. Written as DNA, the CDR3 is TGTGCCAGTAGTTGGCGGGCAGGGGAACAGCCCCAGCATTTT.

Turning to this clone: Other DNA sequences in this sample translate to the same CDR3. This rearrangement joins TRBV10-3 to TRBJ2-6; D might be TRBD2 (6 bases). CDR3 length equals 16 residues. CDR1 is ENHRY and CDR2 is SYGVKD in the germline V gene. Trimming stripped 0 bases from V and 4 bases from J, with 10 bases between. The CDR3 bases are TGTGCCATCAGTGAGTCCGCGGGGCCCGGGGCCAACGTCCTGACTTTC. Residues: CAISESAGPGANVLTF.

The chain is built from TRBV5-6 and TRBJ2-7, with 7 bases lining up with TRBD2. J was trimmed by 0 bases and V by 4 bases; bases with no gene match: 10. The V gene's germline CDR1 is SGHDT and CDR2 YYEEEE. This CDR3 has 16 residues. The CDR3 spells CASSPGPGGASYEQYF. The CDR3, as DNA: TGTGCCAGCAGCCCCGGGCCGGGAGGCGCCTCCTACGAGCAGTACTTC.

CDR3 sequence (DNA): TGTGCCAGCTCACCACGCCGGGACAAAGGTGATGAAAAACTGTTTTTT. This sequence encodes CASSPRRDKGDEKLFF. The chain has TRBV18 and TRBJ1-4, with D possibly being TRBD1 (6 bases). The CDR3 is made up of 16 amino acids. Per the germline V gene, CDR1 is KGHSH and CDR2 is LQKENI. The V and J ends lost 1 base and 6 bases respectively, with 15 bases between them. Filled out from reference TRBV18 and TRBJ1-4, the complete variable domain reads NAGVMQNPRHLVRRRGQEARLRCSPMKGHSHVYWYRQLPEEGLKFMVYLQKENIIDESGMPKERFSAEFPKEGPSILRIQQVVRGDSAAYFCASSPRRDKGDEKLFFGSGTQLSVL.

This rearrangement joins TRBV30 to TRBJ2-7; maybe TRBD1 (7 bases). This CDR3 is built from 14 residues. Trimming removed 8 bases at V and 5 bases at J, with 22 bases between. Germline lookup yields CDR1 GTSNPN and CDR2 SVGIG (reference sequence). Here the CDR3 reads CAGTTVTGRNEQYF. The CDR3 DNA sequence: TGTGCCGGTACCACGGTGACAGGGAGGAACGAGCAGTACTTC.

CDR3 nucleotide sequence: TGTGCCACCAGTGATTTTTCGGGAGTCGGTTACAATGAGCAGTTCTTC. It specifies CATSDFSGVGYNEQFF. This chain connects TRBV24-1 to TRBJ2-1, with D perhaps TRBD2 (6 bases). The germline gives CDR1 KGHDR, CDR2 SFDVKD. The CDR3 consists of 16 residues. Trimming removed 1 base at V and 4 bases at J, with 13 bases between.

The chain uses TRBV29-1 and TRBJ1-4; D call uncertain. The V gene's germline CDR1 is SQVTM and CDR2 ANQGSEA. CDR3 length: 14 residues. The V gene lost 7 bases and the J gene lost 4 bases, with 16 bases spanning the gap. As DNA, the CDR3 is TGCAGCGCTGAGGGTGGGCGCGATAATGAAAAACTGTTTTTT. This codes for CSAEGGRDNEKLFF.

The V and J genes are TRBV5-1 and TRBJ2-5, with 9 bases that match TRBD2. This CDR3 is 15 amino acids long. The V gene's germline CDR1 is SGHRS and CDR2 YFSETQ. Trimming removed 0 bases from V and 3 bases from J; junction bases left unmatched: 3. CDR3 residues: CASSLGASGKETQYF. In nucleotides, the CDR3 is TGCGCCAGCAGCTTGGGGGCTAGCGGGAAAGAGACCCAGTACTTC.

This rearrangement joins TRBV27 to TRBJ2-2, with D unresolved. There are 14 residues in the CDR3. Deletions cut 2 bases from V and 7 bases from J, with 11 bases between. CDR1 and CDR2 (germline): MNHEY, SMNVEV (reference sequence). CDR3 amino acids: CASSLARQGGELFF. DNA for the CDR3: TGTGCCAGCAGTTTAGCCAGGCAAGGCGGGGAGCTGTTTTTT.

V and J are TRBV5-1 and TRBJ2-1; perhaps TRBD1 as D (7 bases). Germline loops: CDR1 SGHRS, CDR2 YFSETQ. The CDR3 totals 16 residues. Trimming removed 3 bases from V and 0 bases from J, with 13 bases in between. The DNA for the CDR3 is TGCGCCAGCAGCTACCGACAGGGAGGCTCCTACAATGAGCAGTTCTTC. It specifies CASSYRQGGSYNEQFF. The variable domain in full, with the rest retrieved from reference TRBV5-1 and TRBJ2-1, is KAGVTQTPRYLIKTRGQQVTLSCSPISGHRSVSWYQQTPGQGLQFLFEYFSETQRNKGNFPGRFSGRQFSNSRSEMNVSTLELGDSALYLCASSYRQGGSYNEQFFGPGTRLTVL.

V and J are TRBV27 and TRBJ1-6, with TRBD1 identical over 10 bases. The trim removed 6 bases at V and 5 bases at J, leaving 7 bases unmatched. Germline loops: CDR1 MNHEY, CDR2 SMNVEV (reference sequence). The CDR3 is 16 amino acids. Written as DNA, the CDR3 is TGTGCCAGCAGACCGGGACAGGGGTCCAATAATTCACCCCTCCACTTT. Its translation is CASRPGQGSNNSPLHF.

This chain links TRBV5-8 with TRBJ2-5, with D possibly matching TRBD2 (5 bases). CDR1 is SGHTS and CDR2 is YDEGEE in the germline V gene. V lost 0 bases, J lost 2 bases, and 11 bases lay in between. The CDR3 contains 15 residues. The CDR3 loop is CASSLEVGGQETQYF. In nucleotides, the CDR3 is TGTGCCAGCAGCTTGGAGGTCGGCGGGCAAGAGACCCAGTACTTC.

The chain has TRBV7-9 and TRBJ2-5; the match to TRBD2 covers 11 bases. With V trimmed by 8 bases and J by 5 bases, 4 bases remained unmatched. The germline CDR1 and CDR2 sequences are SEHNR and FQNEAQ (reference sequence). This CDR3 has 13 residues. The CDR3 loop reads CASLASGRETQYF. The CDR3, as DNA: TGTGCCAGCTTGGCTAGCGGGAGGGAGACCCAGTACTTC.

The chain has TRBV9 and TRBJ2-7; 7 nucleotides agree with TRBD1. The V segment lost 2 bases and the J segment 5 bases; nucleotides outside the gene matches: 1. The CDR3 extends over 12 amino acids. Per germline, CDR1 SGDLS and CDR2 YYNGEE. For the CDR3, the DNA is TGTGCCAGCAGCGTTACAGGGGACGAGCAGTACTTC. Translating gives CASSVTGDEQYF.

This clone has only a few counts. The chain is built from TRBV19 and TRBJ2-2, with 11 bases fitting TRBD2. Germline V CDR1 and CDR2: LNHDA, SQIVND (reference sequence). Trimming cost V 7 bases and J 7 bases; bases outside gene matches: 2. This CDR3 is built from 13 residues. Written as DNA, the CDR3 is TGTGCCAGTACTAGCGGGAGGTTCGGGGAGCTGTTTTTT. As protein: CASTSGRFGELFF.

Only one count was recorded for this clone. The chain employs TRBV10-2 and TRBJ1-6; 7 bases are a match to TRBD1. Germline V gives CDR1 WSHSY, CDR2 SAAADI. V shed 3 bases, J shed 10 bases, and the junction held 3 bases outside the gene matches. This CDR3 has 13 residues. DNA for the CDR3: TGCGCCAGCAGTGACAGGGGGAACTCACCCCTCCACTTT. Translating gives CASSDRGNSPLHF.